Included here is one T cell receptor (beta chain) sequence, with context. Antigen: not known. The sample is drawn from a study of radiation and T cells in renal cell carcinoma. Only in-frame clones appear in the TCRdb table, and some are missing; sequencing was by immunoSEQ multiplex PCR. The repertoire holds some 50,000 clones, 75% to 85% seen once, with about 31% in the top ten. Time point in this sample: baseline pretreatment blood. Documented treatment: 15 Gy SBRT to primary tumor, nephrectomy 4 weeks later. Radiation-treated patients gave blood at baseline, week 2 and week 4. Study-level points and caveats: In blood, top tumor clones expanded by 2 weeks, shrinking by 4.

This clonotype originated in a woman between 65 and 79 years old with renal cell carcinoma. Sample: blood, taken from a patient whose treatment included radiotherapy and nephrectomy.

The CDR3 region is CASSLVGGDEKLFF. CDR3 in DNA: TGTGCCAGCAGCTTAGTAGGGGGCGATGAAAAACTGTTTTTT. The chain couples TRBV7-9 to TRBJ1-4; TRBD1 matches at 7 bases. Losses at the gene ends were 1 base for V and 6 bases for J; bases not matched to a gene: 2. CDR3 length: 14 amino acids. Germline values: CDR1 SEHNR, CDR2 FQNEAQ (reference sequence).